This TCR beta chain was found in a study of early T cells in non-severe SARS-CoV-2 infection. The germline gives CDR1 SQVTM, CDR2 ANQGSEA. The CDR3 runs to 13 residues. Losses at the gene ends were 6 bases for V and 1 base for J; bases not matched to a gene: 5. This clonotype was found many times. TCRdb reprocessed the 5' RACE reads with MiXCR, giving one entry per CDR3 protein. This sample has 86,000 or so distinct CDR3 sequences, with less than 8% found just once. This chain connects TRBV29-1 to TRBJ1-1, with 7 positions matching TRBD1. Sequencing was carried out using whole blood. The receptor was isolated from an adult who was a healthcare worker with PCR-confirmed SARS-CoV-2 infection or an uninfected control (not recorded which). CDR3 DNA sequence: TGCAGCGTAAGGGGACAGAAGAACACTGAAGCTTTCTTT. This sequence encodes CSVRGQKNTEAFF.